This entry describes one T cell receptor (beta chain). This clone was counted only a few times. Its antigen is currently not known. No clone much larger than this one lies a single base away; base qualities are absent. Other DNA variants within this sample encode the same CDR3. All of the isolated RNA was reverse transcribed with the High Capacity cDNA Reverse Transcription Kit, so expressed TCRB transcripts were sequenced. Deep immunoSEQ sequencing was performed on naive, central memory and regulatory T cell samples, with an average of roughly 3.5 million total reads per sample. Sorted cells were lysed in RLT buffer and RNA was extracted with DNase-treated RNeasy Micro or Mini kits, depending on cell number. Each cell subset was processed separately to prevent cross-contamination, with patient and healthy donor samples processed together. Using the immunoSEQ multiplex PCR, TCRB sequences were amplified from cDNA into 87-bp fragments spanning the CDR3 region. Sequencing of the amplicons was performed on the Illumina HiSeq platform. On the study's bioinformatics: Synthetic template baselines were used to correct PCR bias computationally, reads within Hamming distance 2 were collapsed, and singletons that could not be merged were discarded. Reads were aligned against IMGT to assign V, D and J genes, CDR3 length and insertions or deletions at six rearrangement sites. Within each subset, clonotype counts were normalized to sorted cell number, after which true diversity and Gini coefficients were computed with the tcR R package. The overlap coefficient, calculated on TCRB nucleotide sequences, was used to quantify repertoire sharing. Out-of-frame TCRB sequences from naive cells were analyzed as a proxy for the pre-selection repertoire. This immuneACCESS table, as held by TCRdb, lists in-frame sequences with V and J called but not all clones. Of the missing ones, under half trace to an unresolved V gene in checked studies; the others have no known cause. The DNA was the basis for D and trimming; V, J and clone size are from that table. The sample records a few hundred thousand clones, approximately 20% of which are singletons. In total, the top ten clones hold more than 0.025% of the sample.

The CDR3 spans 14 residues, from the cysteine through the phenylalanine. The only DNA kept is the CDR3, 42 bases in frame from the first base. Per the germline V gene, SNHLY is the CDR1 and FYNNEI is the CDR2. A distance of 9 bases separates the germline ends of V and J, which lose 6 bases and 0 bases respectively. Each donor gave one peripheral blood draw, averaging approximately 120 mL, which was collected into heparinised tubes. Naive, central memory, regulatory and stem cell-like memory CD4+ T cells were sorted on a BD FACSAria II using a panel including CD45RO, CCR7, CD25, CD127, CD95 and CD27. Purity was above 95% for every sorted population. PBMCs were separated immediately by Lymphoprep density gradient centrifugation and were stained directly, without being cultured. To minimize batch effects, samples were stained and sorted in pairs, one healthy donor with one patient per experiment. This entry is derived from a study of beta chain features in type 1 diabetes (dated by TCRdb to 2016 to 2019). Regarding the complete study: Mean age, gender distribution, total cell number and subset yield did not differ between patients and healthy donors. Across all samples, fewer than 130 million sorted cells were examined, and cell number per subset correlated strongly with RNA yield. In the study, recently diagnosed type 1 diabetes patients and matched healthy donors were compared on the TCRB repertoires of their sorted circulating CD4+ T cell subsets. Naive and central memory subsets were obtained from all 28 donors, but regulatory and stem cell-like memory subsets were isolated from only 8 patients and about 8 healthy donors. General findings and caveats noted by the study authors: Type 1 diabetes patients showed a moderate but significant shortening of TCRB CDR3 length in all four CD4+ subsets. Naive, central memory and regulatory TCRB repertoires appeared more similar among patients than among healthy donors. Because the HLA sub-analyses included only small numbers of individuals, any influence of HLA type on TCRB rearrangement was left unresolved. Shorter templates might be favored by PCR, yet because patient and control samples were amplified and corrected together, any such skew would affect both groups equally. At VDJ recombination sites, patients with type 1 diabetes made fewer insertions and deleted more nucleotides, a pattern implying thymic rearrangement abnormalities. Because cDNA rather than genomic DNA was sequenced, highly expressing activated cells could have been over-represented, although no difference in activation and CD3 levels was found between groups.

This sequence uses TRBV2 and TRBJ2-4; matching of 5 bases hints at TRBD2 as the D gene. The sequence was obtained from a woman aged 40 to 55 with type 1 diabetes. The material sequenced was naive CD4+ T cells from blood. The cell subset or site tag for this specimen amounts to: true naive CD4+ T cells. The CDR3 region reads CASRDSLAKNIQYF. The sequence in DNA is TGTGCCAGCAGGGACTCTCTAGCCAAAAACATTCAGTACTTC.